The 20 T cell receptor beta chains in this list originate from one sample, sequenced in a study of blood T cell repertoires in COVID-19. TCRdb keeps only in-frame clones here, not all; method: immunoSEQ multiplex PCR. Found here are around 93,000 clones, around 90% of them singletons; the top ten hold roughly 7%. The sequenced sample was peripheral blood. These receptors all stem from a man aged 18 to 30 with COVID-19, enrolled during active disease.

The CDR3 loop is CATSDIESYEQYF. The CDR3 DNA reads as TGTGCCACCAGTGATATCGAGTCCTACGAGCAGTACTTC. The chain is built from TRBV24-1 and TRBJ2-7; D is unresolved. V was shortened by 3 bases and J by 1 base, with 6 bases between the two germline ends. Per germline, CDR1 KGHDR and CDR2 SFDVKD. The CDR3 is 13 amino acids.

The V call is TRBV7-9, the J call TRBJ2-7, with a tentative D call TRBD2 (6 bases). Per the germline V gene, CDR1 is SEHNR and CDR2 is FQNEAQ (reference sequence). CDR3 length equals 14 residues. The germline V and J ends were trimmed by 2 bases and 1 base, with 9 bases remaining between them. Here the CDR3 DNA reads TGTGCCAGCAGCTTATGGGGACTTTCCTACGAGCAGTACTTC. This encodes CASSLWGLSYEQYF.

The V and J genes are TRBV4-3 and TRBJ2-7, with D possibly matching TRBD1 (7 bases). Per the germline V gene, CDR1 is LGHNA and CDR2 is YSLEER. This CDR3 region has 13 residues. V was shortened by 3 bases and J by 7 bases, with 13 bases between the two germline ends. CDR3 DNA sequence: TGCGCCAGCAGCCAGCCTCCAGGGGGGGAGCAGTACTTC. Translation: CASSQPPGGEQYF.

The chain has TRBV30 and TRBJ1-2; D remains ambiguous. CDR3 length: 13 residues. V was trimmed by 2 bases and J by 3 bases, leaving 10 bases between them. Germline V gives CDR1 GTSNPN, CDR2 SVGIG (reference sequence). DNA for the CDR3: TGTGCCTGGAGTCCCAGAACAGACTATGGCTACACCTTC. Encoded protein: CAWSPRTDYGYTF.

The chain uses TRBV12-3 or TRBV12-4 and TRBJ1-1; D gene unclear. This CDR3 contains 12 residues. V was pared by 4 bases and J by 0 bases, with 3 bases between. This CDR3 reads CASSSVNTEAFF. CDR3 nucleotides: TGTGCCAGCAGTTCAGTGAACACTGAAGCTTTCTTT.

The chain's CDR3 is CASSWTGGDGYTF. The DNA of the CDR3 is TGTGCCAGCAGTTGGACAGGGGGCGATGGCTACACCTTC. This rearrangement joins TRBV2 to TRBJ1-2, with 11 bases fitting TRBD1. CDR1 is SNHLY, CDR2 FYNNEI, per germline. The V segment lost 5 bases and the J segment 6 bases; nucleotides outside the gene matches: 2. CDR3 size: 13 residues.

About this clone: The same CDR3 can be traced to other DNA sequences in this sample. This chain joins TRBV9 and TRBJ2-1; the match to TRBD2 covers 8 bases. Per the germline V gene, CDR1 is SGDLS and CDR2 is YYNGEE. The CDR3 is made up of 15 amino acids. Germline trimming cut 3 bases from V and 0 bases from J; bases unmatched to any gene: 2. CDR3 sequence reads: CASSGSGSSYNEQFF. The CDR3 coding sequence is TGTGCCAGCAGCGGGAGCGGGAGCTCCTACAATGAGCAGTTCTTC.

The chain combines TRBV2 with TRBJ1-1; D is possibly TRBD1 (5 bases). The CDR3 is made up of 15 amino acids. Germline assignment: CDR1 SNHLY and CDR2 FYNNEI. Trimming left V 6 bases short and J 1 base short, with 15 bases between. The CDR3 loop is CASSPGGRTNTEAFF. DNA of the CDR3: TGTGCCAGCAGCCCCGGGGGAAGGACGAACACTGAAGCTTTCTTT.

A single count supports this clone. The chain has TRBV19 and TRBJ1-5; 9 bases align to TRBD1. This CDR3 has 15 residues. Germline loops: CDR1 LNHDA, CDR2 SQIVND (reference sequence). The trim removed 7 bases at V and 7 bases at J, leaving 11 bases unmatched. The CDR3 loop is CASNKPGQGRQPQHF. Here the CDR3 DNA reads TGTGCCAGTAATAAACCGGGACAGGGACGCCAGCCCCAGCATTTT.

The rearrangement joins TRBV30 to TRBJ2-5; D gene ambiguous. CDR1 is GTSNPN and CDR2 is SVGIG in the germline V gene (reference sequence). V was cut by 0 bases and J by 1 base, with 3 bases left in between. The CDR3 has 12 amino acids. CDR3 residues: CAWSVLQETQYF. Here the CDR3 DNA reads TGTGCCTGGAGTGTACTCCAAGAGACCCAGTACTTC.

The chain recombines TRBV11-3 with TRBJ2-3; a weak D match, TRBD2 (6 bases). The CDR3 extends over 14 amino acids. V lost 3 bases and J lost 0, with 7 bases in between. Germline values: CDR1 SGHNT, CDR2 YENEEA. The CDR3 coding sequence is TGTGCCAGCAGCTTGAGCGGGAGCACAGATACGCAGTATTTT. Amino acids: CASSLSGSTDTQYF.

The chain is built from TRBV13 and TRBJ1-1, with D possibly TRBD1 on 5 matching bases. CDR1 is PRHDT and CDR2 is FYEKMQ in the germline V gene (reference sequence). V lost 7 bases and J lost 10, with 19 bases in between. This CDR3 has 13 amino acids. CDR3: CASTQGEGSGAFF. CDR3 DNA: TGTGCCAGCACTCAAGGGGAGGGCTCGGGAGCTTTCTTT.

This chain connects TRBV28 to TRBJ2-7; 7 bases map to TRBD1. This CDR3 comprises 15 residues. Germline V gene data show CDR1 as MDHEN and CDR2 as SYDVKM. The ends lost 4 bases at V and 4 bases at J; junction bases unmatched: 10. The CDR3 coding sequence is TGTGCCAGCAGTTCCACCCGGGACAGTCCTTACGAGCAGTACTTC. This encodes CASSSTRDSPYEQYF.

This chain links TRBV7-9 with TRBJ2-2; unclear D gene. V gave up 5 bases and J gave up 4 bases, with 14 bases separating them. Germline-derived CDR1 and CDR2 are SEHNR and FQNEAQ (reference sequence). This CDR3 has 15 residues. The CDR3 nucleotides read TGTGCCAGCAGCACGAGATTAGCTGCCACCGGGGAGCTGTTTTTT. It encodes CASSTRLAATGELFF.

V is TRBV6-5 and J is TRBJ1-5; TRBD1 might be the D (6 bases). This CDR3 has 15 residues. V gave up 6 bases and J gave up 0 bases, with 12 bases separating them. The germline gives CDR1 MNHEY, CDR2 SVGAGI. The CDR3 bases are TGTGCCAGCAGGAAGGGACACCCTAGCAATCAGCCCCAGCATTTT. This codes for CASRKGHPSNQPQHF.

The chain uses TRBV7-9 and TRBJ2-4, with 7 bases aligning to TRBD2. The length of the CDR3 is 14 residues. J was trimmed by 6 bases and V by 0 bases; bases with no gene match: 2. Germline V gene sequence: CDR1 SEHNR, CDR2 FQNEAQ (reference sequence). CDR3 sequence reads: CASSLAAGANIQYF. The CDR3 DNA follows: TGTGCCAGCAGCTTAGCCGCGGGAGCAAACATTCAGTACTTC.

The chain combines TRBV27 with TRBJ2-7; D gene uncertain. The germline gives CDR1 MNHEY, CDR2 SMNVEV (reference sequence). The CDR3 is made up of 13 amino acids. V was clipped by 5 bases and J by 2 bases, with 10 bases between them. Here the CDR3 reads CASSPGFAYEQYF. The CDR3 DNA sequence: TGTGCCAGCAGTCCGGGTTTTGCCTACGAGCAGTACTTC.

The chain is built from TRBV6-2 or TRBV6-3 and TRBJ2-7, with 11 bases matching TRBD1. V shed 5 bases, J shed 2 bases, and the junction held 8 bases outside the gene matches. This CDR3 comprises 16 residues. The germline CDR1 and CDR2 sequences are MNHEY and SVGEGT. The CDR3 coding sequence is TGTGCCAGCAGTGTACCTCCGGGACAGGGGGCCTACGAGCAGTACTTC. This gives the protein CASSVPPGQGAYEQYF.

The rearrangement links TRBV6-5 to TRBJ2-7; 9 bases fit TRBD1. The CDR3 consists of 15 residues. Per the germline V gene, CDR1 is MNHEY and CDR2 is SVGAGI. V dropped 2 bases and J dropped 4; count of bases not matched to a gene: 6. CDR3 coding DNA: TGTGCCAGCAGTTACAGGGGACAGGGCCTATACGAGCAGTACTTC. Its translation: CASSYRGQGLYEQYF.

The chain carries TRBV28 and TRBJ2-1, with 10 bases aligning to TRBD2. The CDR3 runs to 15 residues. J was trimmed by 9 bases and V by 4 bases; bases with no gene match: 9. The germline V gene encodes CDR1 MDHEN and CDR2 SYDVKM. The CDR3 protein is CASSSLAGGGGEQFF. CDR3 DNA sequence: TGTGCCAGCAGTTCATTAGCGGGAGGAGGCGGTGAGCAGTTCTTC.